This T cell receptor beta chain was recovered during a study of cytomegalovirus exposure and HLA in healthy donors. The V and J ends lost 7 bases and 5 bases respectively, with 12 bases between them. CDR3 length: 13 residues. The germline gives CDR1 LNHDA, CDR2 SQIVND (reference sequence). The method was immunoSEQ multiplex PCR; TCRdb's version includes in-frame clones alone and lacks a portion of them. The sample contains some 170,000 clones, 86% of which appear only once. This sequence was found in a man aged 18 to 29 in good health and CMV-seropositive. Material for sequencing was PBMCs. The rearrangement uses TRBV19 and TRBJ1-5; a possible D gene is TRBD1 (5 bases). DNA of the CDR3: TGTGCCAGTATGGCCGACAGCTATCAGCCCCAGCATTTT. This gives the protein CASMADSYQPQHF. The variable domain in full, completed from reference TRBV19 and TRBJ1-5, reads DGGITQSPKYLFRKEGQNVTLSCEQNLNHDAMYWYRQDPGQGLRLIYYSQIVNDFQKGDIAEGYSVSREKKESFPLTVTSAQKNPTAFYLCASMADSYQPQHFGDGTRLSIL.